The clone carrying this TCR beta chain appeared a single time. Its antigen is still unknown. The sample is drawn from a study of OX40 agonist ivuxolimab in advanced cancers. The study's findings and limits: Clonal expansion was seen in CD4+ and CD8+ blood T cells by week 6 at 0.1 to 3.0 mg/kg.

Clones were read by immunoSEQ multiplex PCR, and TCRdb kept only the in-frame ones, dropping some. The sample includes about 59,000 clones, less than 90% of them seen just once. Patients who had autoimmune disease history or got systemic immunosuppression were left out. The germline V and J ends were trimmed by 0 bases and 1 base, with 7 bases remaining between them. CDR1 and CDR2 from the germline V gene are SGHRS and YFSETQ. The CDR3 is 15 amino acids. V gene TRBV5-1 combines with J gene TRBJ2-2; D is undetermined. The origin of this receptor is an adult with an advanced solid tumor such as melanoma, head and neck, liver or kidney cancer. The starting material was CD4+ or CD8+ T cells sorted from blood, obtained in a trial of the OX40 agonist ivuxolimab. CDR3 amino acids: CASSLDPGNTGELFF. For the CDR3, the DNA is TGCGCCAGCAGCTTGGATCCAGGGAACACCGGGGAGCTGTTTTTT.